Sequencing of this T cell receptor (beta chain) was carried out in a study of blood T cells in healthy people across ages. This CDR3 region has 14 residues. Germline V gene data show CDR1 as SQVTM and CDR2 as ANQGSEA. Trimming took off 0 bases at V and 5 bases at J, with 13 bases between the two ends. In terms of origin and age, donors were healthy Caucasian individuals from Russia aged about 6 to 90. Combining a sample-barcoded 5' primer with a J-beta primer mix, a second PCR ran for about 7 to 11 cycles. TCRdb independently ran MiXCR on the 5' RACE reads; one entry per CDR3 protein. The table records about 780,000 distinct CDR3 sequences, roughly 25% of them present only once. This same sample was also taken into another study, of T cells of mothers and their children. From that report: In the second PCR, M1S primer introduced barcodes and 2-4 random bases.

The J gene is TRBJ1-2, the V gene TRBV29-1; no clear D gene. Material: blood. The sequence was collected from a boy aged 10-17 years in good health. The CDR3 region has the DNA TGCAGCGTTGAAGATCCGGGCAGGTTGTATGGCTACACCTTC. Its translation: CSVEDPGRLYGYTF.